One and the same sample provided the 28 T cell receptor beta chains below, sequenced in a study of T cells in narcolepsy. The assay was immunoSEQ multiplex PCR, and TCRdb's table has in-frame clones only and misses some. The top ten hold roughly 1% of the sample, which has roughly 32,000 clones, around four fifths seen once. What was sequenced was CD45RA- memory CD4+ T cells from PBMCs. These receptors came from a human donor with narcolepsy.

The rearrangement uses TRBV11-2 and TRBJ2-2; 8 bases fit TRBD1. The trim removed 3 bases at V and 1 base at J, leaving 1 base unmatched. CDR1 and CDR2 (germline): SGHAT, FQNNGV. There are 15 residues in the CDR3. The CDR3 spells CASSFGTGNTGELFF. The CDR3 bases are TGTGCCAGCAGCTTCGGGACAGGGAACACCGGGGAGCTGTTTTTT.

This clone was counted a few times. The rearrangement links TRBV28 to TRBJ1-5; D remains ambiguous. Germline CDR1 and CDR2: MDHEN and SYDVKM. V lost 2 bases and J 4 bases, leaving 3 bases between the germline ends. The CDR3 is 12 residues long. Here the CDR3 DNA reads TGTGCCAGCAGTTTAACTAATCAGCCCCAGCATTTT. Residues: CASSLTNQPQHF.

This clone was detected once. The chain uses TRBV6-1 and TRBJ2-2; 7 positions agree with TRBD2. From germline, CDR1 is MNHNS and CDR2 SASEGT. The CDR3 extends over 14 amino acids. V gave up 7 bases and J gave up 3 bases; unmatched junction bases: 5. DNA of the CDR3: TGTGCCAGCATGGGGAGGGAAGACACCGGGGAGCTGTTTTTT. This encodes CASMGREDTGELFF.

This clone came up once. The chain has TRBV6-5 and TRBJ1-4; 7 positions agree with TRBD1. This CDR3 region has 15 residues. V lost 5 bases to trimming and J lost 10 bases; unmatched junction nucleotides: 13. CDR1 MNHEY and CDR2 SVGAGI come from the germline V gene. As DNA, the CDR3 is TGTGCCAGCAGTGCTATTCCGGGACAGCAGGCAAAACTGTTTTTT. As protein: CASSAIPGQQAKLFF.

CDR3 DNA: TGTGCCAGCAGGGACTCGGGGGGCGCGGGAGAAAAACTGTTTTTT. Translated, it gives CASRDSGGAGEKLFF. This chain uses TRBV27 with TRBJ1-4, with TRBD1 as a possible D gene (6 bases). V was cut by 6 bases and J by 8 bases, with 19 bases left in between. Germline CDR1 is MNHEY and CDR2 is SMNVEV (reference sequence). This CDR3 comprises 15 residues. Based on the CDR3 plus reference TRBV27 and TRBJ1-4, the full variable domain is EAQVTQNPRYLITVTGKKLTVTCSQNMNHEYMSWYRQDPGLGLRQIYYSMNVEVTDKGDVPEGYKVSRKEKRNFPLILESPSPNQTSLYFCASRDSGGAGEKLFFGSGTQLSVL.

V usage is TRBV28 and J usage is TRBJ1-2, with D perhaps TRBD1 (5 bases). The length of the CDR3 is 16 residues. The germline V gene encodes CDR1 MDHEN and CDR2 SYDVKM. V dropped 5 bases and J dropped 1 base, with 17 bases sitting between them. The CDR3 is CASSVGGSQINYGYTF. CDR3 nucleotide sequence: TGTGCCAGCAGTGTCGGGGGTTCGCAAATTAACTATGGCTACACCTTC.

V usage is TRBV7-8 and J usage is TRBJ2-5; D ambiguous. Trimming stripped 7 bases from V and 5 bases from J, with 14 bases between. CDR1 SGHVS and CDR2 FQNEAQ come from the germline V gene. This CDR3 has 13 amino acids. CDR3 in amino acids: CASTRSGGETQYF. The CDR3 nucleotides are TGTGCCAGCACCCGCTCCGGCGGTGAGACCCAGTACTTC.

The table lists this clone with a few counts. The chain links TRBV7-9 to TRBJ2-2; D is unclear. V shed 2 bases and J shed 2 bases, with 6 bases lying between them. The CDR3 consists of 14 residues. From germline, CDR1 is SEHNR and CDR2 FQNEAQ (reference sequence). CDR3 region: CASSLWLNTGELFF. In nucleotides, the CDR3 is TGTGCCAGCAGCTTATGGCTTAACACCGGGGAGCTGTTTTTT.

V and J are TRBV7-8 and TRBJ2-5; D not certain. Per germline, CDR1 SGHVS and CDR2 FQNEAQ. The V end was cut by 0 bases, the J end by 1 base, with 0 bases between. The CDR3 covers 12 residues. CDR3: CASSLAQETQYF. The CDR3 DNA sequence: TGTGCCAGCAGCTTAGCCCAAGAGACCCAGTACTTC.

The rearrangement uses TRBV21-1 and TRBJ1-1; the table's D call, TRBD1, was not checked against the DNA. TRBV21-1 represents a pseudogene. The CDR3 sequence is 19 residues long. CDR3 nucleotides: TGTGCCAGCAGCAAAAAAAAGGGGGGACAGAAAGAAATGAACACTGAAGCTTTCTTT. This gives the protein CASSKKKGGQKEMNTEAFF.

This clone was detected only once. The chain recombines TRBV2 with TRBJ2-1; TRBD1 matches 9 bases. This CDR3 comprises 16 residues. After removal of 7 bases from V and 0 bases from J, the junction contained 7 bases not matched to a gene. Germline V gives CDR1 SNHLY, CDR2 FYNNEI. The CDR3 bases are TGTGCCAGCAACCACAGGGGGCAAGGCTCCTACAATGAGCAGTTCTTC. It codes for CASNHRGQGSYNEQFF.

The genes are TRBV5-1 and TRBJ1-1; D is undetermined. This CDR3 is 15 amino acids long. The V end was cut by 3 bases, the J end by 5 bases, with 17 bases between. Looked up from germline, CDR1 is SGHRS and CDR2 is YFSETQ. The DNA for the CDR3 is TGCGCCAGCAGCTCCGGGGTTGGGGTAGGGACTGAAGCTTTCTTT. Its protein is CASSSGVGVGTEAFF.

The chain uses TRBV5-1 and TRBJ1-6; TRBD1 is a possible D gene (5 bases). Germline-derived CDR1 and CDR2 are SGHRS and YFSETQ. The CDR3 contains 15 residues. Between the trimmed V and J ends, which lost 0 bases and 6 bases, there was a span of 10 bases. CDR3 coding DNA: TGCGCCAGCAGCTTGGCGGCAGGGTCTAATTCACCCCTCCACTTT. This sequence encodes CASSLAAGSNSPLHF. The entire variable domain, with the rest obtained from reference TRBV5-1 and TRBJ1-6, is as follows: KAGVTQTPRYLIKTRGQQVTLSCSPISGHRSVSWYQQTPGQGLQFLFEYFSETQRNKGNFPGRFSGRQFSNSRSEMNVSTLELGDSALYLCASSLAAGSNSPLHFGNGTRLTVT.

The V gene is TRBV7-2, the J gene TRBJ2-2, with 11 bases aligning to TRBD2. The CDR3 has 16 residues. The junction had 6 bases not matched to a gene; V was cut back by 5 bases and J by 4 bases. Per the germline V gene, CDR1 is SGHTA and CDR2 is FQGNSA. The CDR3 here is CASSLLSGRGTGELFF. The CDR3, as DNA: TGTGCCAGCAGCCTCCTTAGCGGGAGGGGCACCGGGGAGCTGTTTTTT.

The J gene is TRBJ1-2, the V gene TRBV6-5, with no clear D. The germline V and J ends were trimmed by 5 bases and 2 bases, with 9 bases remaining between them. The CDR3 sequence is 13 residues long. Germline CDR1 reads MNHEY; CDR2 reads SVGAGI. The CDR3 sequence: CASSPGVNYGYTF. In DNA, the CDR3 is TGTGCCAGCAGTCCCGGGGTAAACTATGGCTACACCTTC.

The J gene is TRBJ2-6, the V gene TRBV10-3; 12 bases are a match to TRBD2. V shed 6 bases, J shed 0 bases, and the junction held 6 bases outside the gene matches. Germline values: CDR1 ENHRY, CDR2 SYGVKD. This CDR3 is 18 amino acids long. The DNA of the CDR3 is TGTGCCATCAGCCGACTAGCGGGGGATATCTCTGGGGCCAACGTCCTGACTTTC. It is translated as CAISRLAGDISGANVLTF.

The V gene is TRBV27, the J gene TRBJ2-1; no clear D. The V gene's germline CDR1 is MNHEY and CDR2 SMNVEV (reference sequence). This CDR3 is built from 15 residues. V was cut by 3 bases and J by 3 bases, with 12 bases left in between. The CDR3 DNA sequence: TGTGCCAGCAGTTTGACACCGCCGGGCTACAATGAGCAGTTCTTC. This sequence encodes CASSLTPPGYNEQFF.

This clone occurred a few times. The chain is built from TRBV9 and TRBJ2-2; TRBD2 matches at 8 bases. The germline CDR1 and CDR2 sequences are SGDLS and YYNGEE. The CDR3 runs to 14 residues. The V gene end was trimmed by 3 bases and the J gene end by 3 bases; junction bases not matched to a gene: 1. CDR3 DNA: TGTGCCAGCAGCGCGCGGGGGGACACCGGGGAGCTGTTTTTT. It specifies CASSARGDTGELFF.

The CDR3 region is CASSREGSYYEQYF. The CDR3 bases are TGTGCCAGCAGTAGGGAAGGGTCCTACTACGAGCAGTACTTC. The chain has TRBV6-1 and TRBJ2-5, with D hard to call. The J call is doubtful: the DNA matches TRBJ2-7 better. This CDR3 is 14 amino acids long. Germline V gene data show CDR1 as MNHNS and CDR2 as SASEGT.

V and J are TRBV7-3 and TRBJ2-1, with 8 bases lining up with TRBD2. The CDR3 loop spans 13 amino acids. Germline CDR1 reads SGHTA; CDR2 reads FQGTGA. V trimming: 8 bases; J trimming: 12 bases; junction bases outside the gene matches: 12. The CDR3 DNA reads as TGTGCCAGCGGGGACGGGAGGGTATCTGGGCAGTTCTTC. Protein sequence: CASGDGRVSGQFF.

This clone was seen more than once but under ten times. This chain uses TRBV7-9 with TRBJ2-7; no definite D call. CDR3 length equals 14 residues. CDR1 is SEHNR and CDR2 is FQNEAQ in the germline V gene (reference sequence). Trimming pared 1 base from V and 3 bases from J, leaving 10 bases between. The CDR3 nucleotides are TGTGCCAGCAGCTTAGAGCACCGTGGCTACGAGCAGTACTTC. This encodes CASSLEHRGYEQYF.

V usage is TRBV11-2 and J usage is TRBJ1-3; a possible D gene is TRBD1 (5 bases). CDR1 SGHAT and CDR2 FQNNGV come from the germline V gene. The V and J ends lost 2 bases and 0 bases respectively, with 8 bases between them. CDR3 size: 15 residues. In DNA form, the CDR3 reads TGTGCCAGCAGCTTACAGGGCTTCTCTGGAAACACCATATATTTT. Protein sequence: CASSLQGFSGNTIYF.

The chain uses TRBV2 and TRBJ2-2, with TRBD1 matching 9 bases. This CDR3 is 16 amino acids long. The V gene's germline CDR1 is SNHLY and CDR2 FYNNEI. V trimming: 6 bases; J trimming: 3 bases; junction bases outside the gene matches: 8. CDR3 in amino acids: CASRQQGATYTGELFF. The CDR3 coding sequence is TGTGCCAGCAGGCAACAGGGGGCGACGTACACCGGGGAGCTGTTTTTT.

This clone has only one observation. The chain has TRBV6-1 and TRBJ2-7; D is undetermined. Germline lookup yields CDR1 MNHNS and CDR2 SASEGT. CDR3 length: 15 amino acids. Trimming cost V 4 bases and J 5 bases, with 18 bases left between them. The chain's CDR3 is CASSAKSWGADEQYF. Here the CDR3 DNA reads TGTGCCAGCAGTGCTAAGTCGTGGGGTGCCGACGAGCAGTACTTC.

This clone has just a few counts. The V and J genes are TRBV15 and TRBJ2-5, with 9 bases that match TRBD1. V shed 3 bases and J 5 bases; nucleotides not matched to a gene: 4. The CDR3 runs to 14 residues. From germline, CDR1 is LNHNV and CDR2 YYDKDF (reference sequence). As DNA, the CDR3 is TGTGCCACCAGCAGGCGGGGGACAGGGGAGACCCAGTACTTC. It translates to CATSRRGTGETQYF.

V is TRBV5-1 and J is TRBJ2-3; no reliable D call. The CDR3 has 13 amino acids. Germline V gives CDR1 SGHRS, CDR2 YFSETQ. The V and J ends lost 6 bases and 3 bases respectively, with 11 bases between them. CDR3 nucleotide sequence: TGCGCCAGCAAACGGGTGGGAACAGATACGCAGTATTTT. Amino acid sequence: CASKRVGTDTQYF. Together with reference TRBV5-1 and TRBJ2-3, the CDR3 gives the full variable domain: KAGVTQTPRYLIKTRGQQVTLSCSPISGHRSVSWYQQTPGQGLQFLFEYFSETQRNKGNFPGRFSGRQFSNSRSEMNVSTLELGDSALYLCASKRVGTDTQYFGPGTRLTVL.

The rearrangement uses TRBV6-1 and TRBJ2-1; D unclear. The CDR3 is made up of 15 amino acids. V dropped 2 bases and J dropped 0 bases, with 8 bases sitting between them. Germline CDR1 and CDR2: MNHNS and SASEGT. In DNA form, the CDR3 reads TGTGCCAGCAGTGAAACAGCCAGCTCCTACAATGAGCAGTTCTTC. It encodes CASSETASSYNEQFF.

CDR3 residues: CASSLSTGGTDTQYF. The CDR3 nucleotides are TGCGCCAGCAGCCTTTCGACAGGGGGCACAGATACGCAGTATTTT. V is TRBV5-1 and J is TRBJ2-3, with 8 nucleotides matching TRBD1. CDR1 is SGHRS and CDR2 is YFSETQ in the germline V gene. The CDR3 has 15 residues. J was trimmed by 1 base and V by 4 bases; bases with no gene match: 5.